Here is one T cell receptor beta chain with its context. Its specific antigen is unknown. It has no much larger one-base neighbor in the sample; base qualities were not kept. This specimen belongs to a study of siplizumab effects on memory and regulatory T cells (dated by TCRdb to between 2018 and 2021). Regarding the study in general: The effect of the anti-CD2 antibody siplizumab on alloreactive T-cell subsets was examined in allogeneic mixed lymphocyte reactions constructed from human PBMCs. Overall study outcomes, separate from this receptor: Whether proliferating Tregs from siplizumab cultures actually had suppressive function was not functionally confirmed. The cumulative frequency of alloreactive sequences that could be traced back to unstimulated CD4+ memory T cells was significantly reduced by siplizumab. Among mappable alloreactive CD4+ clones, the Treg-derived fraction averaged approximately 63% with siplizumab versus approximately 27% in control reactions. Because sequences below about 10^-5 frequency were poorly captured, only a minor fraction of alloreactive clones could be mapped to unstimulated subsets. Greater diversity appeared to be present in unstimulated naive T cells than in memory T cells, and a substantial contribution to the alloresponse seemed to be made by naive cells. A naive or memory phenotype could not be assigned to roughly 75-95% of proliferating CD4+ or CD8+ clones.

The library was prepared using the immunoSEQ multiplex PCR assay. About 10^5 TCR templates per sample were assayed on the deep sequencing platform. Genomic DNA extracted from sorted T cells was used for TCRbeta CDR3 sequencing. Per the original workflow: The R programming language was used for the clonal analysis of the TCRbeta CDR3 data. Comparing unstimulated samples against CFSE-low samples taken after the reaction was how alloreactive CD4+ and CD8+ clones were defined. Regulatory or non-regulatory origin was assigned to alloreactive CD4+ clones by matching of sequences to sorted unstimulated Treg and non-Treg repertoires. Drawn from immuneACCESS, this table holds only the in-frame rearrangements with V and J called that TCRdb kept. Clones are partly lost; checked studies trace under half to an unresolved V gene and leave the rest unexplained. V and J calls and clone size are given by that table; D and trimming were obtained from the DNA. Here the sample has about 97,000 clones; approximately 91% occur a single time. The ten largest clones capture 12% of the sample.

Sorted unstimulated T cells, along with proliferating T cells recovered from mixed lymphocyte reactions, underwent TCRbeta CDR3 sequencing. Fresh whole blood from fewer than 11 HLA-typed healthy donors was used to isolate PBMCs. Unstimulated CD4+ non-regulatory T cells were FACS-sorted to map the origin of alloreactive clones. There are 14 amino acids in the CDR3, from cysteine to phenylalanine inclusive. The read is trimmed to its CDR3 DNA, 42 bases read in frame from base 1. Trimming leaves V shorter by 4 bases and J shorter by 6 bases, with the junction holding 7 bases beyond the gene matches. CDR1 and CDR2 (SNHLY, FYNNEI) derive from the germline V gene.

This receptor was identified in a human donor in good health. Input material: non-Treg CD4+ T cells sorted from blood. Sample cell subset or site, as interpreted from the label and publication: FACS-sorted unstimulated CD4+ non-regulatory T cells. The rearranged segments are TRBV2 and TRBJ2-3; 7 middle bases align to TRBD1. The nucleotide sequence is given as TGTGCCAGCAGTGTGACAGGGCGGGCCGATACGCAGTATTTT. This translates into CASSVTGRADTQYF.